This T cell receptor beta chain is drawn from a study of shared clonotypes between healthy human individuals. Study as a whole: CD8 memory received one plate per donor, CD8 naive two, CD4 memory three and CD4 naive three. Study-level findings and limits: Donor scarcity curtailed the genetic and exposure-history diversity represented herein. Generation probabilities of non-shared clonotypes were lower (relative to those shared by all four donors).

V trimming: 4 bases; J trimming: 9 bases; junction bases outside the gene matches: 8. Per germline, CDR1 SGHDN and CDR2 FVKESK. The CDR3 spans 16 residues. Worth noting for this clone: The antigen is unknown.

Once extracted for a subset, genomic DNA was divided evenly among several immunoSEQ plates. Some clones are missing from TCRdb's copy, which holds only in-frame ones; the method was immunoSEQ multiplex PCR. The data show some 320,000 clones, about nine tenths seen once. The TCR comes from a man aged 18 to 30 in good health. This chain links TRBV14 with TRBJ2-1; TRBD2 agrees at 14 bases. Sequencing was done on a sample of memory CD8+ T cells sorted from blood. Described subset: CD45RO+ cells pooled with CCR7-negative TemRA cells. CDR3 sequence reads: CASSPDVGLAGAEQFF. CDR3 sequence (DNA): TGTGCCAGCAGCCCTGATGTGGGACTAGCGGGAGCTGAGCAGTTCTTC.